This entry concerns a single TCR beta chain. Only in-frame clones appear in the TCRdb table, and some are missing; sequencing was by immunoSEQ multiplex PCR. This table holds tens of thousands of clones, almost 90% found once. This record belongs to a study of blood T cell repertoires in COVID-19. In the study overall: From the United States, Italy and Spain came samples of acute and convalescent COVID-19.

The CDR3 spans 17 residues. Germline assignment: CDR1 SGDLS and CDR2 YYNGEE. Trimming removed 0 bases from V and 5 bases from J; junction bases left unmatched: 10. The chain employs TRBV9 and TRBJ2-5, with 10 bases identical to TRBD2. The TCR originated in a man between 60 and 70 years old with acute or convalescent COVID-19. Specimen: peripheral blood. For the CDR3, the DNA is TGTGCCAGCAGCGTAGGGGCTAGCGGGAGTTTGGGGGAGACCCAGTACTTC. This sequence encodes CASSVGASGSLGETQYF.